This is a list of T cell receptor beta chains from one sample in a study of identifying expanded T cells in peripheral blood. Method: immunoSEQ multiplex PCR; TCRdb's copy keeps in-frame clones and lacks some. In the table there are 100,000 or so clones, 88% of which are singletons. Sample: blood. Every receptor here comes from a person aged 18 to 75 in good health. CDR3s include the opening cysteine and the closing phenylalanine or tryptophan. D genes are given only for firm matches. Where a row states a size, it is once, few, many or the class of an expanded clone; other rows omit it.

TRBD1,TRBJ1-1,once,TRBV14,CASSPRDRDTEAFF,TGTGCCAGCAGCCCCCGGGACAGGGACACTGAAGCTTTCTTT
TRBD2,TRBJ2-2,once,TRBV18,CASSHPGLAGPGELFF,TGTGCCAGCTCACACCCGGGACTAGCTGGGCCCGGGGAGCTGTTTTTT
NA,TRBJ1-4,NA,TRBV5-1,CASSSGQANEKLFF,TGCGCCAGCAGCTCGGGGCAGGCTAATGAAAAACTGTTTTTT
TRBD1,TRBJ2-1,NA,TRBV6-1,CASRPGQGDEQFF,TGTGCCAGCAGACCGGGACAGGGGGATGAGCAGTTCTTC
NA,TRBJ1-1,NA,TRBV11-2,CASSYGQDTEAFF,TGTGCCAGCAGCTACGGACAAGACACTGAAGCTTTCTTT
TRBD1,TRBJ1-3,NA,TRBV4-1,CASSQSPGTASGNTIYF,TGCGCCAGCAGCCAATCCCCCGGGACAGCCTCTGGAAACACCATATATTTT
NA,TRBJ2-1,NA,TRBV7-9,CASSLAGVNEQFF,TGTGCCAGCAGCTTAGCTGGGGTCAATGAGCAGTTCTTC
TRBD2,TRBJ2-5,NA,TRBV7-7,CASSFGLAGVETQYF,TGTGCCAGCAGCTTCGGACTAGCGGGAGTAGAGACCCAGTACTTC
NA,TRBJ1-1,NA,TRBV19,CASRAHTKNTEAFF,TGTGCCAGTAGAGCCCACACTAAGAACACTGAAGCTTTCTTT
NA,TRBJ2-3,few,TRBV25-1,CASSEWVGEFTDTQYF,TGTGCCAGCAGTGAATGGGTGGGGGAGTTCACAGATACGCAGTATTTT
NA,TRBJ2-1,few,TRBV6-5,CASRRTGLDYNEQFF,TGTGCCAGCAGGCGAACCGGTCTAGATTACAATGAGCAGTTCTTC
NA,TRBJ1-1,NA,TRBV7-2,CASSVGEAFF,TGTGCCAGCAGCGTTGGTGAAGCTTTCTTT
NA,TRBJ2-5,NA,TRBV11-3,CASSLTWQETQYF,TGTGCCAGCAGCTTAACTTGGCAAGAGACCCAGTACTTC
NA,TRBJ1-5,NA,TRBV7-9,CASSLMGSDQPQHF,TGTGCCAGCAGCTTGATGGGTTCCGATCAGCCCCAGCATTTT
TRBD1,TRBJ2-7,NA,TRBV5-1,CASRTGGDYEQYF,TGCGCCAGCAGAACAGGGGGTGACTACGAGCAGTACTTC
TRBD1,TRBJ1-5,NA,TRBV27,CASSPYRQGSGQPQHF,TGTGCCAGCAGTCCCTATCGACAGGGGTCAGGTCAGCCCCAGCATTTT
NA,TRBJ1-3,NA,TRBV5-1,CASSLVPGDGNTIYF,TGCGCCAGCAGCTTAGTCCCAGGGGATGGAAACACCATATATTTT
NA,TRBJ1-4,NA,TRBV5-4,CASSSAQGNEKLFF,TGTGCCAGCAGCTCAGCACAGGGAAACGAAAAACTGTTTTTT
NA,TRBJ1-6,NA,TRBV28,CASSEIQGNSPLHF,TGTGCCAGCAGCGAGATACAGGGAAATTCACCCCTCCACTTT
TRBD2,TRBJ2-1,NA,TRBV5-6,CASSFRGVLGNEQFF,TGTGCCAGCAGCTTTCGGGGGGTCTTGGGCAATGAGCAGTTCTTC
NA,TRBJ1-3,NA,TRBV18,CASRELISGNTIYF,TGTGCCAGCCGTGAGTTGATCTCTGGAAACACCATATATTTT
NA,TRBJ1-3,NA,TRBV2,CASSESRVTGNTIYF,TGTGCCAGCAGTGAAAGCAGGGTAACTGGAAACACCATATATTTT
NA,TRBJ1-6,NA,TRBV18,CASSPRQDNSPLHF,TGTGCCAGCTCACCACGACAGGATAATTCACCCCTCCACTTT
NA,TRBJ2-1,few,TRBV14,CASSRFDVGEQFF,TGTGCCAGCAGCCGATTCGATGTAGGTGAGCAGTTCTTC
NA,TRBJ1-1,NA,TRBV2,CASSDGTEAFF,TGTGCCAGCAGTGATGGAACTGAAGCTTTCTTT
TRBD2,TRBJ2-5,NA,TRBV6-4,CASSDRPGGGETQYF,TGTGCCAGCAGTGATCGACCCGGGGGAGGGGAGACCCAGTACTTC
NA,TRBJ1-1,once,TRBV6-5,CASRGPEAFF,TGTGCCAGCAGGGGCCCTGAAGCTTTCTTT
TRBD1,TRBJ1-1,NA,TRBV7-3,CASSLTDRGAEAFF,TGTGCCAGCAGCTTAACGGACAGGGGCGCTGAAGCTTTCTTT
NA,TRBJ1-1,NA,TRBV28,CASTSAGRGEAFF,TGTGCCAGCACTTCGGCAGGGAGGGGTGAAGCTTTCTTT
NA,TRBJ2-7,NA,TRBV30,CAWSEFYEQYF,TGTGCCTGGAGCGAATTCTACGAGCAGTACTTC
NA,TRBJ2-1,NA,TRBV4-2,CASSAVVGGIQNEQFF,TGTGCCAGCAGCGCCGTGGTCGGAGGAATCCAAAATGAGCAGTTCTTC
NA,TRBJ2-7,few,TRBV5-6,CASSLWGSYEQYF,TGTGCCAGCAGCTTGTGGGGCTCCTACGAGCAGTACTTC
NA,TRBJ2-5,NA,TRBV7-8,CASSFGETQYF,TGTGCCAGCAGCTTTGGGGAGACCCAGTACTTC
NA,TRBJ1-1,NA,TRBV7-2,CASSRLGGGTEAFF,TGTGCCAGCAGCCGCCTCGGGGGTGGCACTGAAGCTTTCTTT
TRBD1,TRBJ1-1,NA,TRBV7-6,CASSAQQGARITEAFF,TGTGCCAGCAGCGCACAACAGGGGGCTAGAATCACTGAAGCTTTCTTT
NA,TRBJ2-7,NA,TRBV9,CASSVGMGSSYEQYF,TGTGCCAGCAGCGTCGGGATGGGAAGCTCCTACGAGCAGTACTTC
TRBD1,TRBJ1-5,few,TRBV7-9,CASSRQGPGPQHF,TGTGCCAGCAGCCGACAGGGGCCGGGGCCCCAGCATTTT
TRBD1,TRBJ1-1,NA,TRBV18,CASSPRDSRNTEAFF,TGTGCCAGCTCACCACGGGACAGCCGAAACACTGAAGCTTTCTTT
TRBD1,TRBJ1-4,NA,TRBV7-9,CASSSDRMGEKLFF,TGTGCCAGCAGCTCGGACAGGATGGGGGAAAAACTGTTTTTT
TRBD1,TRBJ2-7,NA,TRBV7-3,CASSLGTDTYEQYF,TGTGCCAGCAGCTTAGGGACAGATACCTACGAGCAGTACTTC
NA,TRBJ2-7,once,TRBV6-5,CASGPGQMSYEQYF,TGTGCCAGCGGCCCCGGACAGATGAGCTACGAGCAGTACTTC
TRBD2,TRBJ2-3,NA,TRBV10-2,CASSDPRGGDTQYF,TGCGCCAGCAGTGACCCCCGGGGGGGAGATACGCAGTATTTT
NA,TRBJ1-1,NA,TRBV20-1,CSASLYTEAFF,TGCAGTGCTAGCTTATACACTGAAGCTTTCTTT
TRBD2,TRBJ2-1,NA,TRBV7-3,CASSLLAGGANEQFF,TGTGCCAGCAGCTTACTAGCGGGGGGTGCTAATGAGCAGTTCTTC
NA,TRBJ2-7,NA,TRBV5-4,CASSLDQPGPGSSYEQYF,TGTGCCAGCAGCTTGGACCAGCCGGGACCGGGGAGCTCCTACGAGCAGTACTTC
TRBD2,TRBJ2-1,NA,TRBV7-3,CASSRTSGHNEQFF,TGTGCCAGCAGCCGGACTAGCGGGCACAATGAGCAGTTCTTC
TRBD2,TRBJ2-7,NA,TRBV6-1,CASSGLAAYEQYF,TGTGCCAGCAGTGGGCTAGCGGCCTACGAGCAGTACTTC
NA,TRBJ1-6,NA,TRBV4-3,CASSQEMGGTPLHF,TGCGCCAGCAGCCAAGAAATGGGGGGAACACCCCTCCACTTT
NA,TRBJ2-7,few,TRBV11-2,CASNKLLDEQYF,TGTGCCAGCAACAAACTCTTGGACGAGCAGTACTTC
TRBD2,TRBJ2-1,NA,TRBV4-3,CASSQEFGTTSEQFF,TGCGCCAGCAGCCAAGAATTCGGGACTACCAGTGAGCAGTTCTTC
NA,TRBJ1-2,few,TRBV28,CASRPSGAGTYGYTF,TGTGCCAGCAGACCCTCTGGGGCAGGGACCTATGGCTACACCTTC
NA,TRBJ1-1,NA,TRBV7-2,CASSPQLLNTEAFF,TGTGCCAGCAGCCCACAGCTACTGAACACTGAAGCTTTCTTT
NA,TRBJ2-1,NA,TRBV19,CASSIKYNEQFF,TGTGCCAGTAGTATTAAGTACAATGAGCAGTTCTTC
NA,TRBJ2-3,NA,TRBV28,CASSFGGSSTDTQYF,TGTGCCAGCAGTTTTGGAGGGTCGAGCACAGATACGCAGTATTTT
NA,TRBJ1-5,NA,TRBV4-2,CASSQDRPTGWVGQPQHF,TGTGCCAGCAGCCAAGACCGTCCGACAGGTTGGGTCGGTCAGCCCCAGCATTTT
NA,TRBJ2-7,many,TRBV10-3,CAIKAGQNYEQYF,TGTGCCATCAAAGCAGGACAGAACTACGAGCAGTACTTC
NA,TRBJ1-5,NA,TRBV6-5,CASSYSYESNQPQHF,TGTGCCAGCAGTTACTCGTACGAGAGCAATCAGCCCCAGCATTTT